What follows are 10 T cell receptor beta chains derived from one specimen sequenced in a study of chemoradiotherapy in HPV16-positive cancers. TCRdb's copy holds only in-frame clones and misses some; the assay was immunoSEQ multiplex PCR. Here the sample spans some 2,000 clones, 90% being singletons. Sequenced here: tumor tissue, sampled from a patient who underwent chemoradiotherapy. The receptor set was obtained from a human donor with HPV-associated anogenital cancer.

The genes are TRBV19 and TRBJ2-3; 14 bases line up with TRBD2. J gave up 2 bases and V 0 bases, and 4 bases lay outside the gene matches. CDR3 length: 18 residues. The V gene's germline CDR1 is LNHDA and CDR2 SQIVND (reference sequence). The DNA of the CDR3 is TGTGCCAGTAGTATAGATCGGACTAGCGGGGGGATCACAGATACGCAGTATTTT. This encodes CASSIDRTSGGITDTQYF.

CDR3 DNA sequence: TGTGCCAGCAGCCCCACCGGGACTACTAACTATGGCTACACCTTC. Translation: CASSPTGTTNYGYTF. The chain joins TRBV7-9 to TRBJ1-2, with a weak D call TRBD1 (5 bases). The CDR3 length is 15 residues. Between the trimmed V and J ends, which lost 5 bases and 0 bases, there was a span of 13 bases. CDR1 SEHNR and CDR2 FQNEAQ come from the germline V gene (reference sequence).

In this sample, this clone turned up a few times. The chain carries TRBV27 and TRBJ1-1; perhaps TRBD1 as D (5 bases). Trimming pared 2 bases from V and 6 bases from J, leaving 16 bases between. Germline CDR1 is MNHEY and CDR2 is SMNVEV (reference sequence). This CDR3 region has 15 residues. DNA of the CDR3: TGTGCCAGCAGTTTAGAGGTACCAGGGAGATCTGAAGCTTTCTTT. It translates to CASSLEVPGRSEAFF.

This chain connects TRBV2 to TRBJ2-3, with a possible D match to TRBD1 (6 bases). Trimming pared 4 bases from V and 3 bases from J, leaving 11 bases between. The CDR3 runs 14 residues. The germline V gene encodes CDR1 SNHLY and CDR2 FYNNEI. CDR3: CASSVNRETDTQYF. Here the CDR3 DNA reads TGTGCCAGCAGTGTTAACAGGGAAACAGATACGCAGTATTTT.

This clone has only one observation. The rearrangement links TRBV28 to TRBJ2-3; D could derive from TRBD1 or TRBD2 (5 bases each). Germline V gene data show CDR1 as MDHEN and CDR2 as SYDVKM. V lost 2 bases and J lost 5, with 11 bases in between. This CDR3 region has 14 residues. The DNA for the CDR3 is TGTGCCAGCAGTTTAGAGGGGCGGAGAGATACGCAGTATTTT. It yields the protein CASSLEGRRDTQYF.

The chain uses TRBV9 and TRBJ1-4; D unclear. Trimming pared 0 bases from V and 8 bases from J, leaving 14 bases between. CDR3 length equals 15 residues. Germline lookup yields CDR1 SGDLS and CDR2 YYNGEE. Here the CDR3 DNA reads TGTGCCAGCAGCGTAGGGGCAGGCCTAGGAGAAAAACTGTTTTTT. Its translation: CASSVGAGLGEKLFF.

This clone has a handful of counts. The chain employs TRBV6-7 and TRBJ1-5; D remains ambiguous. TRBV6-7 qualifies as an ORF whose function is uncertain. The V gene lost 10 bases and the J gene lost 10 bases, with 23 bases spanning the gap. The CDR3 has 14 amino acids. DNA of the CDR3: TGTGCCAACCCGAGGCAGGTTGACTTAATTCCCCAGCATTTT. Amino acids: CANPRQVDLIPQHF.

The CDR3 DNA sequence: TGTGCCAGTAGCCGCGGTCCGGGGGGATATGGCTACACCTTC. This gives the protein CASSRGPGGYGYTF. The chain has TRBV19 and TRBJ1-2, with a possible D match to TRBD1 (5 bases). The CDR3 runs 14 residues. Between the trimmed V and J ends, which lost 6 bases and 5 bases, there was a span of 16 bases. Germline V gene sequence: CDR1 LNHDA, CDR2 SQIVND (reference sequence). The full variable domain, rest sourced from reference TRBV19 and TRBJ1-2, is DGGITQSPKYLFRKEGQNVTLSCEQNLNHDAMYWYRQDPGQGLRLIYYSQIVNDFQKGDIAEGYSVSREKKESFPLTVTSAQKNPTAFYLCASSRGPGGYGYTFGSGTRLTVV.

This rearrangement joins TRBV28 to TRBJ1-2; D is undetermined. This CDR3 region has 12 residues. V lost 4 bases to trimming and J lost 4 bases, with 7 bases between them. CDR1 MDHEN and CDR2 SYDVKM come from the germline V gene. The CDR3 DNA sequence: TGTGCCAGCAGTTGGGCCAGCTATGGCTACACCTTC. This codes for CASSWASYGYTF.

This clone was counted between two and nine times. This chain uses TRBV2 with TRBJ1-1; D may be TRBD1 (5 bases). The length of the CDR3 is 14 residues. Trimming shortened V by 5 bases and J by 8 bases, and 18 bases separated the two germline ends. Germline V gene sequence: CDR1 SNHLY, CDR2 FYNNEI. DNA of the CDR3: TGTGCCAGCAGTCAACAGGCCCGGAGGGTCGAAGCTTTCTTT. It translates to CASSQQARRVEAFF.